This TCR beta chain was recorded in a study of T cell therapy after organ transplantation. CDR1 SGHTS and CDR2 YDEGEE come from the germline V gene. The CDR3 is 13 residues long. V lost 6 bases, J lost 1 base, and 10 bases lay in between. Clones were sequenced by immunoSEQ multiplex PCR, and TCRdb holds only the in-frame ones, with some missing. The data show over 2,500 clones, over 70% seen once. This sample's time point: 4-8 weeks after completion of therapy. With regard to this clone: Its matching antigen is unknown.

This receptor was obtained from a human patient who had received a solid organ transplant and had CMV disease. Some T cells may have originated in the graft donor. This sequence joins TRBV5-8 and TRBJ1-1; D might be TRBD1 (6 bases). The sample in question was CD8+ T cells from blood, obtained after autologous CMV-specific T cell therapy. CDR3 sequence reads: CASKETGNTEAFF. DNA for the CDR3: TGTGCCAGCAAGGAGACAGGGAACACTGAAGCTTTCTTT. Combining the CDR3 with reference TRBV5-8 and TRBJ1-1 gives the whole variable domain EAGVTQSPTHLIKTRGQQATLRCSPISGHTSVYWYQQALGLGLQFLLWYDEGEERNRGNFPPRFSGRQFPNYSSELNVNALELEDSALYLCASKETGNTEAFFGQGTRLTVV.